The 22 T cell receptor beta chains below come from one sample, sequenced in a study of blood T cell repertoires in COVID-19. The repertoire was sequenced with immunoSEQ multiplex PCR; TCRdb's copy has only in-frame clones and lacks some. Here the sample spans about 70,000 clones, 86% being singletons. Source material: peripheral blood. The receptors stem from a man in his 70s with active COVID-19.

This clone appeared a few times. The chain links TRBV27 to TRBJ2-1, with 10 bases identical to TRBD2. CDR3 size: 16 residues. Germline V CDR1 and CDR2: MNHEY, SMNVEV (reference sequence). J gave up 4 bases and V 6 bases, and 9 bases lay outside the gene matches. CDR3 nucleotide sequence: TGTGCCAGCAGGATCTCGACTAGCGGGCCTTACAATGAGCAGTTCTTC. This translates into CASRISTSGPYNEQFF.

The chain links TRBV30 to TRBJ1-1, with D unclear. The CDR3 sequence is 12 residues long. Trimming cost V 8 bases and J 5 bases, with 15 bases left between them. Germline-derived CDR1 and CDR2 are GTSNPN and SVGIG (reference sequence). The chain's CDR3 is CARTQAGTEAFF. The DNA for the CDR3 is TGTGCCCGGACGCAGGCGGGGACTGAAGCTTTCTTT.

This clone was recorded only once. This sequence joins TRBV6-5 and TRBJ1-1, with 7 bases aligning to TRBD1. Germline V gene data show CDR1 as MNHEY and CDR2 as SVGAGI. The CDR3 length is 12 residues. Trimming at V came to 8 bases and at J to 5 bases, leaving 5 bases not matched to a gene. The CDR3 loop is CASGDRGTEAFF. Here the CDR3 DNA reads TGTGCCAGCGGGGACAGAGGAACTGAAGCTTTCTTT.

J is TRBJ1-4 and V is TRBV10-3; possible D gene TRBD1, 5 bases. The CDR3 extends over 12 amino acids. The germline V gene has CDR1 ENHRY and CDR2 SYGVKD. V lost 6 bases and J lost 8, with 10 bases in between. The DNA for the CDR3 is TGTGCCATCAGCCCGGGGGTCGAAAAACTGTTTTTT. Its translation: CAISPGVEKLFF.

The chain carries TRBV5-5 and TRBJ2-7; 9 bases line up with TRBD2. Germline CDR1 and CDR2: SGHKS and YYEKEE (reference sequence). The CDR3 is 15 residues long. The V segment lost 0 bases and the J segment 6 bases; nucleotides outside the gene matches: 7. DNA of the CDR3: TGTGCCAGCAGCTTGGCCGTCGGCGGGAGGGCCGAGCAGTACTTC. Its translation is CASSLAVGGRAEQYF.

The rearrangement links TRBV7-2 to TRBJ2-3, with no clear D. The CDR3 runs 13 residues. V was shortened by 5 bases and J by 0 bases, with 6 bases between the two germline ends. Per germline, CDR1 SGHTA and CDR2 FQGNSA. CDR3 loop: CASSLPSTDTQYF. DNA for the CDR3: TGTGCCAGCAGCCTACCAAGCACAGATACGCAGTATTTT.

The chain's CDR3 is CATPGASGGGEQFF. CDR3 nucleotides: TGTGCCACCCCCGGGGCTAGCGGGGGGGGTGAGCAGTTCTTC. The chain combines TRBV6-5 with TRBJ2-1, with 12 bases that match TRBD2. Germline loops: CDR1 MNHEY, CDR2 SVGAGI. The CDR3 sequence is 14 residues long. The trim removed 10 bases at V and 9 bases at J, leaving 10 bases unmatched.

V usage is TRBV9 and J usage is TRBJ1-4; D might be TRBD1 (5 bases). V lost 2 bases and J 8 bases, leaving 13 bases between the germline ends. The CDR3 covers 14 residues. Germline V gene lookup returns CDR1 SGDLS and CDR2 YYNGEE. CDR3 residues: CASSVGPQGEKLFF. The CDR3, as DNA: TGTGCCAGCAGCGTTGGGCCCCAGGGAGAAAAACTGTTTTTT.

Only one count was recorded for this clone. CDR3 loop: CASSDFGGRADTQYF. In DNA, the CDR3 is TGTGCCAGCAGTGATTTTGGGGGGAGGGCCGATACGCAGTATTTT. This sequence joins TRBV6-1 and TRBJ2-3; 7 nucleotides match TRBD2. This CDR3 region has 15 residues. Germline values: CDR1 MNHNS, CDR2 SASEGT. V shed 3 bases, J shed 6 bases, and the junction held 9 bases outside the gene matches.

Here the CDR3 DNA reads TGTGCCAGCACCCTAGGGGCTAGCGGGAGCTCCTACGAGCAGTACTTC. It is translated as CASTLGASGSSYEQYF. The gene calls are TRBV7-6 and TRBJ2-7; 10 bases line up with TRBD2. The CDR3 sequence is 16 residues long. Unmatched junction bases numbered 9, after V lost 7 bases and J lost 0 bases. Germline V gives CDR1 SGHVS, CDR2 FNYEAQ. Based on the CDR3 plus reference TRBV7-6 and TRBJ2-7, the full variable domain is GAGVSQSPRYKVTKRGQDVALRCDPISGHVSLYWYRQALGQGPEFLTYFNYEAQQDKSGLPNDRFSAERPEGSISTLTIQRTEQRDSAMYRCASTLGASGSSYEQYFGPGTRLTVT.

V gene TRBV19 combines with J gene TRBJ1-4; D might be TRBD1 (6 bases). Germline CDR1 LNHDA, CDR2 SQIVND (reference sequence). Deletions cut 7 bases from V and 8 bases from J, with 17 bases between. CDR3 size: 14 residues. The chain's CDR3 is CASTSQDSPEKLFF. CDR3 coding DNA: TGTGCCAGTACCTCCCAGGACAGCCCAGAAAAACTGTTTTTT. Combining the CDR3 with reference TRBV19 and TRBJ1-4 gives the whole variable domain DGGITQSPKYLFRKEGQNVTLSCEQNLNHDAMYWYRQDPGQGLRLIYYSQIVNDFQKGDIAEGYSVSREKKESFPLTVTSAQKNPTAFYLCASTSQDSPEKLFFGSGTQLSVL.

The V call is TRBV27, the J call TRBJ2-1, with 7 bases matching TRBD2. This CDR3 comprises 15 residues. Losses at the gene ends were 3 bases for V and 2 bases for J; bases not matched to a gene: 4. Germline V gene lookup returns CDR1 MNHEY and CDR2 SMNVEV (reference sequence). The CDR3 sequence is CASSLGLAAYNEQFF. CDR3 in DNA: TGTGCCAGCAGTTTGGGGCTAGCGGCCTACAATGAGCAGTTCTTC.

The rearrangement joins TRBV5-1 to TRBJ2-3; a possible D gene is TRBD2 (7 bases). Trimming took off 1 base at V and 8 bases at J, with 23 bases between the two ends. Germline values: CDR1 SGHRS, CDR2 YFSETQ. CDR3 length: 17 amino acids. The CDR3 sequence: CASSLTGLQGGGGTQYF. In nucleotides, the CDR3 is TGCGCCAGCAGCTTGACCGGCCTTCAGGGAGGGGGTGGTACGCAGTATTTT. Full variable domain (rest looked up from reference TRBV5-1 and TRBJ2-3): KAGVTQTPRYLIKTRGQQVTLSCSPISGHRSVSWYQQTPGQGLQFLFEYFSETQRNKGNFPGRFSGRQFSNSRSEMNVSTLELGDSALYLCASSLTGLQGGGGTQYFGPGTRLTVL.

The V gene is TRBV7-8, the J gene TRBJ1-4; tentatively, D is TRBD1 (5 bases). This CDR3 has 14 amino acids. Germline V gene data show CDR1 as SGHVS and CDR2 as FQNEAQ. V was cut by 7 bases and J by 2 bases, with 11 bases left in between. For the CDR3, the DNA is TGTGCCAGCAACCCGGGGGGGACTAATGAAAAACTGTTTTTT. It encodes CASNPGGTNEKLFF.

The rearrangement uses TRBV29-1 and TRBJ2-1, with 7 positions matching TRBD2. The germline V gene encodes CDR1 SQVTM and CDR2 ANQGSEA. This CDR3 region has 12 residues. The ends lost 4 bases at V and 9 bases at J; junction bases unmatched: 6. The CDR3 spells CSVGLGTTEQFF. CDR3 sequence (DNA): TGCAGCGTTGGGTTGGGGACTACTGAGCAGTTCTTC.

CDR3 sequence reads: CASGQGGYEQYF. The CDR3 nucleotides are TGTGCCAGCGGACAGGGAGGCTACGAGCAGTACTTC. The chain recombines TRBV6-4 with TRBJ2-7; 8 nucleotides agree with TRBD1. The CDR3 sequence is 12 residues long. Germline V gives CDR1 MRHNA, CDR2 SNTAGT. Trimming cost V 8 bases and J 3 bases; bases outside gene matches: 3.

The chain recombines TRBV5-1 with TRBJ1-1; no clear D gene. Looked up from germline, CDR1 is SGHRS and CDR2 is YFSETQ. The CDR3 extends over 14 amino acids. V lost 0 bases, J lost 0 bases, and 6 bases lay in between. The chain's CDR3 is CASSLGAVNTEAFF. In DNA form, the CDR3 reads TGCGCCAGCAGCTTGGGGGCAGTGAACACTGAAGCTTTCTTT.

This CDR3 is CASRAQGHNSPLHF. The CDR3 nucleotides read TGTGCCAGCAGGGCCCAGGGCCATAATTCACCCCTCCACTTT. The rearrangement uses TRBV6-5 and TRBJ1-6, with D perhaps TRBD1 (5 bases). The CDR3 consists of 14 residues. The V end lost 6 bases, the J end lost 5 bases, and 11 bases lay between the germline ends. The germline V gene has CDR1 MNHEY and CDR2 SVGAGI.

This clone was observed a single time. This rearrangement joins TRBV7-2 to TRBJ2-7, with a tentative D call TRBD1 (6 bases). V lost 5 bases and J 3 bases, leaving 14 bases between the germline ends. Germline CDR1 reads SGHTA; CDR2 reads FQGNSA. This CDR3 comprises 14 residues. As DNA, the CDR3 is TGTGCCAGCAGCCCAAGACAGGCAGACTACGAGCAGTACTTC. This translates into CASSPRQADYEQYF.

In regard to this clone: Different DNA sequences within this sample yield the same CDR3. This chain connects TRBV9 to TRBJ2-7, with 7 bases identical to TRBD1. The CDR3 consists of 14 residues. Germline V gene data show CDR1 as SGDLS and CDR2 as YYNGEE. Germline trimming cut 0 bases from V and 2 bases from J; bases unmatched to any gene: 2. This CDR3 is CASSVGTGPYEQYF. The CDR3 DNA reads TGTGCCAGCAGCGTAGGGACAGGACCCTACGAGCAGTACTTC. Together with reference TRBV9 and TRBJ2-7, the CDR3 gives the full variable domain: DSGVTQTPKHLITATGQRVTLRCSPRSGDLSVYWYQQSLDQGLQFLIQYYNGEERAKGNILERFSAQQFPDLHSELNLSSLELGDSALYFCASSVGTGPYEQYFGPGTRLTVT.

The gene calls are TRBV7-2 and TRBJ2-7; D ambiguous. The CDR3 consists of 13 residues. Germline CDR1 SGHTA, CDR2 FQGNSA. The V and J ends lost 1 base and 2 bases respectively, with 6 bases between them. The DNA for the CDR3 is TGTGCCAGCAGCTTAGTTTCGGCCTACGAGCAGTACTTC. Encoded protein: CASSLVSAYEQYF.

This sequence joins TRBV18 and TRBJ1-1; tentative D call: TRBD1 (5 bases). CDR3 length: 14 amino acids. The V end was cut by 3 bases, the J end by 6 bases, with 14 bases between. Germline V gene lookup returns CDR1 KGHSH and CDR2 LQKENI. The CDR3 loop is CASSPSMTGAEAFF. The DNA for the CDR3 is TGTGCCAGCTCACCCTCAATGACGGGGGCTGAAGCTTTCTTT.